What follows describes a single TCR beta chain. The antigen remains unidentified. The record originates from a study of shared clonotypes between healthy human individuals. For each subset, genomic DNA was distributed in equal portions over several immunoSEQ plates. Some clones are missing from TCRdb's copy, which holds only in-frame ones; the method was immunoSEQ multiplex PCR. The sample holds about 650,000 clones, nearly 97% seen once. This CDR3 comprises 16 residues. The germline V and J ends were trimmed by 1 base and 0 bases, with 12 bases remaining between them. Germline V lookup: CDR1 SGHRS, CDR2 YFSETQ. The naive CD8 fraction comprised CD45RO-negative cells positively selected for CCR7 and excluded terminally differentiated effector memory CD45RA+ cells. Notes on the study in general: Sorted-subset sequencing was shown by rarefaction to be incomplete despite large depth.

The sample comprised naive CD8+ T cells sorted from blood. The receptor's source is a woman between 25 and 40 years old in good health. The chain combines TRBV5-1 with TRBJ2-3, with D possibly being TRBD2 (5 bases). CDR3 amino acids: CASSLTTGSSTDTQYF. CDR3 bases: TGCGCCAGCAGCTTGACGACGGGGTCTAGCACAGATACGCAGTATTTT. The whole variable domain, remainder taken from reference TRBV5-1 and TRBJ2-3, is KAGVTQTPRYLIKTRGQQVTLSCSPISGHRSVSWYQQTPGQGLQFLFEYFSETQRNKGNFPGRFSGRQFSNSRSEMNVSTLELGDSALYLCASSLTTGSSTDTQYFGPGTRLTVL.